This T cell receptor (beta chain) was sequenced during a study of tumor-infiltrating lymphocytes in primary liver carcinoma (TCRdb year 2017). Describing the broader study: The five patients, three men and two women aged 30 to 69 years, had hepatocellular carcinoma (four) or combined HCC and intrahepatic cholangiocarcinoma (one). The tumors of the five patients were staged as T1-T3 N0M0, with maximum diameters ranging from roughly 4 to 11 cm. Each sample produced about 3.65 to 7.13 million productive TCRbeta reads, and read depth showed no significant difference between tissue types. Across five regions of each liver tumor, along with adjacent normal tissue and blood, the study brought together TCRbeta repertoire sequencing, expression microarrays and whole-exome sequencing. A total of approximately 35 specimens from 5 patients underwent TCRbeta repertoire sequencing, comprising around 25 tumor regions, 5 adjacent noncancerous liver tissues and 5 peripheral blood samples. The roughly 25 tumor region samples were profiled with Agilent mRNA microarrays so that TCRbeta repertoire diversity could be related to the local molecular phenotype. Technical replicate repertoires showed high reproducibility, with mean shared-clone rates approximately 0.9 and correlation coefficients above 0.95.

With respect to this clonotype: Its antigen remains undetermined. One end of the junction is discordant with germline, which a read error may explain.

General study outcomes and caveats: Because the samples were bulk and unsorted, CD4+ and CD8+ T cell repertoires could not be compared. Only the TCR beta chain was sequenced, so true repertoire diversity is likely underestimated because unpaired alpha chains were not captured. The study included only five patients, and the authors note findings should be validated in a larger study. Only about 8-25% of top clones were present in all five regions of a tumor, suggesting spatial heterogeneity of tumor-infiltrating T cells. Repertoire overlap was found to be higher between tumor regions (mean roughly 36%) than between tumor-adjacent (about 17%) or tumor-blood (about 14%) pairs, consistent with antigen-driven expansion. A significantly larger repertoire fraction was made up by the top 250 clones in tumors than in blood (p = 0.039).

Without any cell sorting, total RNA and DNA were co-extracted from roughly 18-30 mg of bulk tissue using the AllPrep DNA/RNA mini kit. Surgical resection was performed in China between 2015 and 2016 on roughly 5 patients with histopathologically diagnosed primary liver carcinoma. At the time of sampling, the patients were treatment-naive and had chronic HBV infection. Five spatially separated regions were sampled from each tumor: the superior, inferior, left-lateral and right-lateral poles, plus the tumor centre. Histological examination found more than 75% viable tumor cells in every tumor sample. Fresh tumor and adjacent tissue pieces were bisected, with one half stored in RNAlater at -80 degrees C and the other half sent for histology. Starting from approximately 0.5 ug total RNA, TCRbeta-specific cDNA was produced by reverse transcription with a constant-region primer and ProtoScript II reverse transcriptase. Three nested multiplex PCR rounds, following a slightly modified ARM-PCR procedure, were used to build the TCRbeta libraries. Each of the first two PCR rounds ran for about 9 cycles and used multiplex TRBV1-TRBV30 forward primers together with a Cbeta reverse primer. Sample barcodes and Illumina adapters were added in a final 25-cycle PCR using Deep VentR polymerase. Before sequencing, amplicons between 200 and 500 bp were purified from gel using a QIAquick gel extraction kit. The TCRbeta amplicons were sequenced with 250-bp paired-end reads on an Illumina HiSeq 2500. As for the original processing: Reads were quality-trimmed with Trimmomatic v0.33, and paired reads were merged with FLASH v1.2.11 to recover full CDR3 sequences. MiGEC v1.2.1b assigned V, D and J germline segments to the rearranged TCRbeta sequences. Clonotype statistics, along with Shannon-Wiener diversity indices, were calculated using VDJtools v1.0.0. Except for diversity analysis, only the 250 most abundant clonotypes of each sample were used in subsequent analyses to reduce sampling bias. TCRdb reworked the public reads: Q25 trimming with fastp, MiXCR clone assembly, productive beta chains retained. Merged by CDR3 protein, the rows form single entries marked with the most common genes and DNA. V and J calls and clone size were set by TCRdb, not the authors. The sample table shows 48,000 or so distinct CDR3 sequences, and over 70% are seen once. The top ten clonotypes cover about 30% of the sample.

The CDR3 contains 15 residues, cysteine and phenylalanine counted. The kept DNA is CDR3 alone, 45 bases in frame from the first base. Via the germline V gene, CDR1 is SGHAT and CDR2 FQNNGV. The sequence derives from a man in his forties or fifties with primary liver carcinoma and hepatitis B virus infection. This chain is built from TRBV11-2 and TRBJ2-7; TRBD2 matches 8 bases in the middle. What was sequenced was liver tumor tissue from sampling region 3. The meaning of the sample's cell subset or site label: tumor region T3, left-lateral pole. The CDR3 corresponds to CASSQYSGGDYEHYF. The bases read TGTGCCAGCAGCCAATATTCGGGGGGGGACTACGAGCATTACTTC.